This T cell receptor (beta chain) is from a study of T cells in Graves' hyperthyroidism and ophthalmopathy (dated by TCRdb to between 2017 and 2020). Describing the broader study: Peripheral blood was collected at initial diagnosis, before any treatment. TCR V-J signatures able to tell the groups apart were searched for in a discovery cohort of 100 patients, of whom around 42 had Graves' ophthalmopathy and 57 had stable Graves' hyperthyroidism. Whether ophthalmopathy could be predicted prospectively was tested in an independent validation cohort made up of under 20 hyperthyroidism patients plus 17 patients who later progressed to ophthalmopathy. For training and testing, the 100 or so patients in the discovery cohort were randomly divided in a 7:3 ratio. Thyroid tissue and blood T-cell repertoires from more than 5 Graves' hyperthyroidism patients were also compared in the study. After blood sampling, hyperthyroidism patients were treated with methimazole at a starting dose of 30 mg daily, and ophthalmopathy patients were treated with high-dose intravenous methylprednisolone. The paper reports TCR Vbeta CDR3 sequencing of some 140 peripheral blood samples: under 45 ophthalmopathy, about 75 hyperthyroidism and around 17 progressor patients.

The research as a whole found: In validation, progression to ophthalmopathy was predicted by the model with around 71% sensitivity and 72% to 80% specificity, a median of roughly 6 months before onset. No statistical method was used to set the sample size in advance, and investigators knew the group allocation. Most expanded thyroid clonotypes (frequency above 0.001) were also found in blood, which suggests that blood repertoires may mirror thyroid immune responses. Ophthalmopathy was separated from stable hyperthyroidism by a 13 V-J signature model, with approximately 89% sensitivity and 81% to 82% specificity obtained in cross-validation and 80%/75% obtained in testing.

The TCR beta CDR3 regions were amplified from RNA transcripts. The first round of RT-PCR for the TCR CDR3 was performed with the HTBI primer set and the Qiagen OneStep RT-PCR kit. Libraries were constructed in a second round of multiplex PCR, after which size selection and purification were carried out. Paired-end sequencing of the libraries was performed with 100 bp reads on an Illumina HiSeq2000. On the study's bioinformatics: Raw data were processed with SOAPnuke, discarding reads with adapters, uncalled bases, mean Phred below 15, or no exact constant-primer or identifier match. High-quality paired reads were merged using COPE v1.2.5, and each unique nucleotide sequence was defined as a clonotype. Clonotypes were aligned to IMGT TRBV, TRBD and TRBJ reference segments using MiTCR v1.1. Only V-J combinations with frequency above 0.0001, covering roughly 99% of repertoires, were analysed. The TCS score was defined as F50 (clonal expansion) divided by E x V (chaos), with BLOSUM62-based TCRdist calculated between CDR3 peptides within each V-J. Welch's t-statistics and random forest reduced several hundred V-J features to roughly 13, which were used in a naive Bayes classifier (R e1071). TCRdb applied fastp at Q25 and MiXCR to the public reads, then kept only in-frame beta chains. CDR3 protein sequences are deduplicated, and each keeps its most common genes and DNA. The V and J calls shown here were made by TCRdb, not taken from the authors' results. This sample is represented by roughly 96,000 distinct CDR3 sequences; approximately 56% of them were singletons. 25% to 30% of the sample belongs to the ten largest clones.

Between the V and J ends, shortened by 8 bases and 6 bases respectively, the junction contains 10 bases. The germline V gene yields SQVTM for CDR1 and ANQGSEA for CDR2. The CDR3 starts with the cysteine, ends with the phenylalanine, and has 11 residues. Only the CDR3 DNA stays, 33 bases, in frame from base 1. Graves' hyperthyroidism was defined as stable when no progression to ophthalmopathy occurred over 18 months of follow-up. Hyperthyroidism patients were aged 18 to 65 years and newly diagnosed, with disease duration of less than 2 months. Exclusion was applied to patients with uncontrolled infections, other autoimmune diseases, pregnancy or lactation. Diagnoses were based on clinical symptoms, serum thyroxine and TRAb, thyroid ultrasound and orbital computed tomography. PBMCs were separated from about 10 ml of fresh peripheral blood using Ficoll-Paque density gradient centrifugation. Total RNA was extracted with Trizol reagent, and quality was checked on an Agilent 2100 Bioanalyzer.

Regarding this clonotype: Its antigen is still unknown. No base quality values were provided; no much bigger clone lies one nucleotide off.

The V gene is TRBV29-1 and the J gene is TRBJ2-2, with the D segment identity uncertain. The sequenced sample consisted of blood. The TCR sequence derives from a woman in her forties with Graves' hyperthyroidism. CDR3 region: CSFGGAGELFF. The nucleotide sequence is given as TGCAGCTTTGGTGGAGCCGGGGAGCTGTTTTTT.